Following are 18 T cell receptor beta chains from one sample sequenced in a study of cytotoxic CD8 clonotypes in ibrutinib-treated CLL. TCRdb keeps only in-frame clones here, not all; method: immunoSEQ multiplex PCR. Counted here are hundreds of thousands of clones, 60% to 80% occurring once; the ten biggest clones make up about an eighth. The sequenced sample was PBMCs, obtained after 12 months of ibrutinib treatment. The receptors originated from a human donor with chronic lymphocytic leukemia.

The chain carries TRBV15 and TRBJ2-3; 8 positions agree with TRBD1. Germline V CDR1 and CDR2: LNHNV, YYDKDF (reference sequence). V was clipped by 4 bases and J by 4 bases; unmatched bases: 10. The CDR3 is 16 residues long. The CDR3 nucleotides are TGTGCCACCAGCATCGGACAGGGTAGGTCGGCAGATACGCAGTATTTT. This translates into CATSIGQGRSADTQYF.

CDR3 amino acids: CASRLRGEETQYF. CDR3 nucleotide sequence: TGTGCCAGCAGACTCAGGGGGGAAGAGACCCAGTACTTC. The V call is TRBV7-9, the J call TRBJ2-5, with a tentative D call TRBD1 (7 bases). Trimming removed 6 bases at V and 3 bases at J, with 11 bases between. Germline V gene lookup returns CDR1 SEHNR and CDR2 FQNEAQ (reference sequence). The CDR3 sequence is 13 residues long.

The CDR3 region is CASSLAGIGYGYTF. The CDR3 DNA reads as TGTGCCAGCAGCTTGGCGGGGATAGGCTATGGCTACACCTTC. This chain links TRBV5-6 with TRBJ1-2; D ambiguous. V was pared by 0 bases and J by 4 bases, with 10 bases between. There are 14 residues in the CDR3. CDR1 SGHDT and CDR2 YYEEEE come from the germline V gene.

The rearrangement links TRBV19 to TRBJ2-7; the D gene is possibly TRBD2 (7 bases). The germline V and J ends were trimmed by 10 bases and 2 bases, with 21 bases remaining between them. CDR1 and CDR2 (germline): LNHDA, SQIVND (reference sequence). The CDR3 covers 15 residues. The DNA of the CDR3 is TGTGCCACCTACGGGGGCGGGGGCCATACCTACGAGCAGTACTTC. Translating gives CATYGGGGHTYEQYF.

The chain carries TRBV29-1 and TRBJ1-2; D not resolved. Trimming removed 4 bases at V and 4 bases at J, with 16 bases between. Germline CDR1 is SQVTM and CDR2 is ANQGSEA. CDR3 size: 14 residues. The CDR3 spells CSVVSIGYLYGYTF. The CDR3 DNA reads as TGCAGCGTTGTTTCGATAGGGTATCTCTATGGCTACACCTTC.

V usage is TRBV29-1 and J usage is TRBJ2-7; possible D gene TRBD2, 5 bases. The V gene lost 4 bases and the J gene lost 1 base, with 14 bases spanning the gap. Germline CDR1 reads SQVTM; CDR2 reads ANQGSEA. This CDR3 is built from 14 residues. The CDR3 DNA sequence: TGCAGCGTTGCCGCCCATGGAGGTTCCTACGAGCAGTACTTC. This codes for CSVAAHGGSYEQYF.

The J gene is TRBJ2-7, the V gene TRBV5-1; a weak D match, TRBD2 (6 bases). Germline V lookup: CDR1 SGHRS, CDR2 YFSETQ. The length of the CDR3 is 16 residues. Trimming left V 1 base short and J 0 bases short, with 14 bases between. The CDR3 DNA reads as TGCGCCAGCAGCTTGTCGGGGGACTTGAGCTCCTACGAGCAGTACTTC. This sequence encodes CASSLSGDLSSYEQYF.

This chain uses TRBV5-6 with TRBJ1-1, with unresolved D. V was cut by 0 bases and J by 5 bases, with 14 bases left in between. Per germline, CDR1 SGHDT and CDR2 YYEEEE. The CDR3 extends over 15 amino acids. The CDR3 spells CASSLGLGRETEAFF. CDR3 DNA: TGTGCCAGCAGCTTGGGGCTAGGGAGAGAGACTGAAGCTTTCTTT.

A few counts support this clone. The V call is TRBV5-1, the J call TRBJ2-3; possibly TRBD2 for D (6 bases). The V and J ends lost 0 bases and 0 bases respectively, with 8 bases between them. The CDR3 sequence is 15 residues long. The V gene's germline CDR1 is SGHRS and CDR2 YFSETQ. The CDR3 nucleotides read TGCGCCAGCAGCTTGGCAGGGACTAGCACAGATACGCAGTATTTT. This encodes CASSLAGTSTDTQYF.

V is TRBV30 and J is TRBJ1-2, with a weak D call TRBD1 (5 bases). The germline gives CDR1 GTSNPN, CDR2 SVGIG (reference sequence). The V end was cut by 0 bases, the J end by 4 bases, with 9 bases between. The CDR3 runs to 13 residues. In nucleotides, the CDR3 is TGTGCCTGGAGTGTAATGGGACCCTATGGCTACACCTTC. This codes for CAWSVMGPYGYTF.

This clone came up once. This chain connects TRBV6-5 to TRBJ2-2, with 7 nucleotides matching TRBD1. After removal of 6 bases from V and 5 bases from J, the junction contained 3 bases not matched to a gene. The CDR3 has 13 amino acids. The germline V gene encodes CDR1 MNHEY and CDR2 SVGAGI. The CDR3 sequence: CASRPGGTGELFF. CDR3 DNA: TGTGCCAGCAGACCAGGGGGAACCGGGGAGCTGTTTTTT.

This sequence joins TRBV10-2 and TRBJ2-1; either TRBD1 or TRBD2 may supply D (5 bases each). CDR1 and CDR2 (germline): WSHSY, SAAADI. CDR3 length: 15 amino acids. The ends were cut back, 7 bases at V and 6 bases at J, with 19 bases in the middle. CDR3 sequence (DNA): TGCGCCAGCATTCCCGACCCTCGGGGCGGCAATGAGCAGTTCTTC. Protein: CASIPDPRGGNEQFF.

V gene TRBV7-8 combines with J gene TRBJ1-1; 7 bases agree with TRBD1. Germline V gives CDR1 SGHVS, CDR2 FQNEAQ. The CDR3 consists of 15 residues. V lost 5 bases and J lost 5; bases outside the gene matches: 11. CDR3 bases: TGTGCCAGCAGCCCTGAGGACAGGCCGGTTACTGAAGCTTTCTTT. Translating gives CASSPEDRPVTEAFF.

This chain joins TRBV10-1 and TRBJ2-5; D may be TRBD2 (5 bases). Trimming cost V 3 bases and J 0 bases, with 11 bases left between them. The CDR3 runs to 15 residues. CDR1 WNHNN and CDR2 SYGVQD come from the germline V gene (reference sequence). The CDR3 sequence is CASSEVRGYQETQYF. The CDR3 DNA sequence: TGCGCCAGCAGTGAAGTTCGAGGGTACCAAGAGACCCAGTACTTC.

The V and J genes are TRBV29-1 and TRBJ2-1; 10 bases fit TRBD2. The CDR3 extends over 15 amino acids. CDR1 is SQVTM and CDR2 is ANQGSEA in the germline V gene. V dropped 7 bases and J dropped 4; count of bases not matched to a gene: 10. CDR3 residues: CSARGTSGNYNEQFF. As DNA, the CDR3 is TGCAGCGCCAGGGGAACTAGCGGGAATTACAATGAGCAGTTCTTC.

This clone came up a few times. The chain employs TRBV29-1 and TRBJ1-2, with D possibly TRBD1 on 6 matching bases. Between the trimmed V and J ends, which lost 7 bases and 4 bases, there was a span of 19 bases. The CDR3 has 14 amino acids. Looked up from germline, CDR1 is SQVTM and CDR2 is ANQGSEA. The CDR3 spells CSANSGGSAYGYTF. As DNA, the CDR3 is TGCAGCGCCAATAGCGGGGGCTCCGCCTATGGCTACACCTTC.

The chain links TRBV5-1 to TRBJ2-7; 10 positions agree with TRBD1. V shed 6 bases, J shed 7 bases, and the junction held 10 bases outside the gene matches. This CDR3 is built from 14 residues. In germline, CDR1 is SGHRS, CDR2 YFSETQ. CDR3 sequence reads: CASTPGTGDTEQYF. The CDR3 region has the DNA TGCGCCAGCACCCCCGGGACAGGGGATACGGAGCAGTACTTC.

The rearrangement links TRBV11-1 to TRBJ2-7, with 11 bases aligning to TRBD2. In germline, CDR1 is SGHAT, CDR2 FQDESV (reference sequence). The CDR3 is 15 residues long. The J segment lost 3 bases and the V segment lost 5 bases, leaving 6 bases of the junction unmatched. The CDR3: CASSQPLAGVYEQYF. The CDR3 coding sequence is TGTGCCAGCAGCCAACCACTAGCGGGAGTCTACGAGCAGTACTTC.